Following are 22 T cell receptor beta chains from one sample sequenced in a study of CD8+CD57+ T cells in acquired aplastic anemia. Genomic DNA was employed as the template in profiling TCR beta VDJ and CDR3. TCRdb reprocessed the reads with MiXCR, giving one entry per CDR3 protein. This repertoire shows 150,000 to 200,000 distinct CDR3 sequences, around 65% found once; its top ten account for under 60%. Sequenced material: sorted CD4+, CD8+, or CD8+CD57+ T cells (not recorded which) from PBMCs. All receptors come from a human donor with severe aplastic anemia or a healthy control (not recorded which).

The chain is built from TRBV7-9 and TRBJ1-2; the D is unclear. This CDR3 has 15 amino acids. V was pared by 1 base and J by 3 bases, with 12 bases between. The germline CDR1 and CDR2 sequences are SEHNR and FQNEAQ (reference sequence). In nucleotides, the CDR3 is TGTGCCAGCAGCTTAGGACTCGCTACGGACTATGGCTACACCTTC. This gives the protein CASSLGLATDYGYTF.

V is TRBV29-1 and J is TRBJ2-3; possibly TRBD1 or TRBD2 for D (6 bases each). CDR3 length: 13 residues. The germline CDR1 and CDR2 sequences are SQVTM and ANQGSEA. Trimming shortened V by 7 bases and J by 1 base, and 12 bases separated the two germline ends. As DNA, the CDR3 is TGCAGCGCTGCCCGGGGGCGCACAGATACGCAGTATTTT. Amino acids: CSAARGRTDTQYF.

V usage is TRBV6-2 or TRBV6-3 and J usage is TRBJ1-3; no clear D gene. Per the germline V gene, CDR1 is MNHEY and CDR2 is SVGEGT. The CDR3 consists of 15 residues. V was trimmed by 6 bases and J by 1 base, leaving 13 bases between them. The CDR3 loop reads CASRSLIGSGNTIYF. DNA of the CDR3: TGTGCCAGCAGATCGCTAATCGGGTCTGGAAACACCATATATTTT.

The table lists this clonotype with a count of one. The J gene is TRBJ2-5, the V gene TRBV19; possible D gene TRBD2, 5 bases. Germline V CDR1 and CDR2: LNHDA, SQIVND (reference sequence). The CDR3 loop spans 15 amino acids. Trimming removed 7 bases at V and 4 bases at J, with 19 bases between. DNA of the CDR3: TGTGCCAGTACGTCGGCTCTGGGCGAGGGAGAGACCCAGTACTTC. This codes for CASTSALGEGETQYF.

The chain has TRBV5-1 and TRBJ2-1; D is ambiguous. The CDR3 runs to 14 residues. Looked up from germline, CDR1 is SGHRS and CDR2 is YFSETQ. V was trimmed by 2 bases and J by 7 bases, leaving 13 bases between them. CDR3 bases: TGCGCCAGCAGCTTCAATGGGATCATGAATGAGCAGTTCTTC. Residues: CASSFNGIMNEQFF.

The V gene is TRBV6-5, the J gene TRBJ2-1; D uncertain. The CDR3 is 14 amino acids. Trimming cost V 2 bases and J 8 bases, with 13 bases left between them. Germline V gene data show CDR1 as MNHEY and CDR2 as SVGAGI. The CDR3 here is CASSYGQFVDEQFF. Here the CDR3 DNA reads TGTGCCAGCAGTTACGGGCAGTTTGTCGATGAGCAGTTCTTC.

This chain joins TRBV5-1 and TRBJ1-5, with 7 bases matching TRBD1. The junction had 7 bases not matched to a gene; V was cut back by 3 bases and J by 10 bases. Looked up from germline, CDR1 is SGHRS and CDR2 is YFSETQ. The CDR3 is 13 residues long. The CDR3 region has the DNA TGCGCCAGCAGCTCCGTCACAGGGGATCCCCAGCATTTT. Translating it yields CASSSVTGDPQHF.

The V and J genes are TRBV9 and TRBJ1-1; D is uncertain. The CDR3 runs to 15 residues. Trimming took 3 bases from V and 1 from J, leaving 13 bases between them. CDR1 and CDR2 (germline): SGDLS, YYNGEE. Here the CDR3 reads CASSGWTHGNTEAFF. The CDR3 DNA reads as TGTGCCAGCAGCGGATGGACCCACGGGAACACTGAAGCTTTCTTT.

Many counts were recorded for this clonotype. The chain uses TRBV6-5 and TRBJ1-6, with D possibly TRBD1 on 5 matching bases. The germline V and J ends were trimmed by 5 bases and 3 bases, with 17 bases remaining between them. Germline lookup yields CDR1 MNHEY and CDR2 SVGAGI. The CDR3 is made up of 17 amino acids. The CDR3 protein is CASSTGPLINYNSPLHF. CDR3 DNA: TGTGCCAGCAGTACGGGGCCCCTTATAAACTATAATTCACCCCTCCACTTT.

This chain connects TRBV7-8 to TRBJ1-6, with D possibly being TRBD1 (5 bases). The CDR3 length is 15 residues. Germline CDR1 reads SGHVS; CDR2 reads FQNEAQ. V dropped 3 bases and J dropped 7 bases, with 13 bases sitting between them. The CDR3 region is CASSFAIPGNSPLHF. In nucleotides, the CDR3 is TGTGCCAGCAGCTTCGCGATCCCAGGGAATTCACCCCTCCACTTT.

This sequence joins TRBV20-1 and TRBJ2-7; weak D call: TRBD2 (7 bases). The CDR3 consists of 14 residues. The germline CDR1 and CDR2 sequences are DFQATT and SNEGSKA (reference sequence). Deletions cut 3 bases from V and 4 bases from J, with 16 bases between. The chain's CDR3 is CSASEGRGPYEQYF. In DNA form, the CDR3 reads TGCAGTGCTAGTGAGGGGCGGGGGCCGTACGAGCAGTACTTC.

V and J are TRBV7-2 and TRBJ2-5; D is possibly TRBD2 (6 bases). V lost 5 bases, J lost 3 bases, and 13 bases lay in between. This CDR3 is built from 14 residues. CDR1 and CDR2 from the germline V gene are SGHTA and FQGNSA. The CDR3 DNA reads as TGTGCCAGCAGCGCCCGGGACTCGAAAGAGACCCAGTACTTC. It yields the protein CASSARDSKETQYF.

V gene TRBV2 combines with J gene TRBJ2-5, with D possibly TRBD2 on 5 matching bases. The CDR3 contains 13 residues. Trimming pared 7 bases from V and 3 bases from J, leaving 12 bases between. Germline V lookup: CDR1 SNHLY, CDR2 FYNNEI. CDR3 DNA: TGTGCCAGCATTGCGCCGGGGAAAGAGACCCAGTACTTC. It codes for CASIAPGKETQYF.

CDR3 amino acids: CSANLAGLSYNEQFF. The CDR3 DNA follows: TGCAGTGCAAACTTAGCGGGGCTCTCCTACAATGAGCAGTTCTTC. This chain uses TRBV20-1 with TRBJ2-1; 8 nucleotides align to TRBD2. V lost 6 bases and J lost 0; bases outside the gene matches: 7. Germline CDR1 and CDR2: DFQATT and SNEGSKA (reference sequence). The CDR3 totals 15 residues.

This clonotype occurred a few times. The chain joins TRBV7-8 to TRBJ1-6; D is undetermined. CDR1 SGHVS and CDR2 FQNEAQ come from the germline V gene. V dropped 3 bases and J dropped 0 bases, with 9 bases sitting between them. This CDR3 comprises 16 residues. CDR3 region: CASSFQLSSYNSPLHF. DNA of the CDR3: TGTGCCAGCAGCTTCCAGCTTAGCTCCTATAATTCACCCCTCCACTTT.

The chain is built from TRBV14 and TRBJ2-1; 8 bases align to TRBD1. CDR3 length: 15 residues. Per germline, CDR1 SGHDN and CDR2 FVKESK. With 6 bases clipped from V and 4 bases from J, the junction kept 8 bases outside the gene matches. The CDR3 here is CASSPWDRNYNEQFF. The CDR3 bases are TGTGCCAGCAGTCCTTGGGACAGGAATTACAATGAGCAGTTCTTC.

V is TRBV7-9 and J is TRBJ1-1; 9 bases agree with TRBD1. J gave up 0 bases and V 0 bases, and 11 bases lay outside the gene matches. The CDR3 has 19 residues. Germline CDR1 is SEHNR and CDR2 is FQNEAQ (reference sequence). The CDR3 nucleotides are TGTGCCAGCAGCTTAGCGTATGGGGGACAGGGACCTATGAACACTGAAGCTTTCTTT. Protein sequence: CASSLAYGGQGPMNTEAFF.

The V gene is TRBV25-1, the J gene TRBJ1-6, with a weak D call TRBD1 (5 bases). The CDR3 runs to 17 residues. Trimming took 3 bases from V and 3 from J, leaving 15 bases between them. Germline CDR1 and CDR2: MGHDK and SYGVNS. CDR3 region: CASSDVVGASYNSPLHF. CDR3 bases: TGTGCCAGCAGTGATGTCGTAGGGGCTAGCTATAATTCACCCCTCCACTTT.

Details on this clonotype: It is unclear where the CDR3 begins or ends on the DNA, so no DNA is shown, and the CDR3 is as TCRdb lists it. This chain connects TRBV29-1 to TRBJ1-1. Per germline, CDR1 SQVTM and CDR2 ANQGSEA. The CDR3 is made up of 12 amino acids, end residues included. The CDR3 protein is CSVAPGNTEALF.

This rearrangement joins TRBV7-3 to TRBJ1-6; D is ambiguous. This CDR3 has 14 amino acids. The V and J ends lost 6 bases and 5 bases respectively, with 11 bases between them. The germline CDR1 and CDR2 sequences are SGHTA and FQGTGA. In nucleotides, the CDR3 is TGTGCCAGCAGATCGGGGAGAGATAATTCACCCCTCCACTTT. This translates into CASRSGRDNSPLHF.

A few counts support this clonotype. This chain's CDR3 is CAIRGQGLRDTQYF. DNA of the CDR3: TGTGCCATCAGGGGACAGGGATTACGCGATACGCAGTATTTT. This chain uses TRBV10-3 with TRBJ2-3; TRBD1 matches 9 bases. CDR1 and CDR2 from the germline V gene are ENHRY and SYGVKD. The junction had 7 bases not matched to a gene; V was cut back by 6 bases and J by 6 bases. The CDR3 length is 14 residues.

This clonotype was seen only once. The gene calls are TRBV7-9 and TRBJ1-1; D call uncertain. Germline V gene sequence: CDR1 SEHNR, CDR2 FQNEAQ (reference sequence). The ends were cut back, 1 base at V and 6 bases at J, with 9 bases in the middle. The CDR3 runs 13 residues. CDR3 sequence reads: CASSLDKRAEAFF. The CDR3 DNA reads TGTGCCAGCAGCTTAGATAAGAGAGCTGAAGCTTTCTTT.